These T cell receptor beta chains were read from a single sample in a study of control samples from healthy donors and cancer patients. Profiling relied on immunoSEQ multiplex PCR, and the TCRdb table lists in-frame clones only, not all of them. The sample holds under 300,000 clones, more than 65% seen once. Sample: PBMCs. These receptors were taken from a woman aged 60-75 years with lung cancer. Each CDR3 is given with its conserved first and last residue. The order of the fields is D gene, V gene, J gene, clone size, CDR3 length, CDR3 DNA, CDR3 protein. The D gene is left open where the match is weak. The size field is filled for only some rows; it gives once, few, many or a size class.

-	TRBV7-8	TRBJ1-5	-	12	TGTGCCAGCAGCTTAGTTACTCAGCCCCAGCATTTT	CASSLVTQPQHF
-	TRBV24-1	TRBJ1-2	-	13	TGTGCCACCAGTGACAGATTGGTAGATGGCTACACCTTC	CATSDRLVDGYTF
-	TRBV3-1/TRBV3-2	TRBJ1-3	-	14	TGTGCCAGCAGCCGAGGGGGTTCTGGAAACACCATATATTTT	CASSRGGSGNTIYF
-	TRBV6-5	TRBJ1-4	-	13	TGTGCCAGCAAACAGGGTCCGGGCGAAAAACTGTTTTTT	CASKQGPGEKLFF
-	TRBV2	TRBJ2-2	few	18	TGTGCCAGCAGTGAAGCGCTTCAGGGGAGGGTAGGCACCGGGGAGCTGTTTTTT	CASSEALQGRVGTGELFF
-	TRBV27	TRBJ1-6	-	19	TGTGCCAGCAGTTTACACGGACAAGGCTCGGGCTCCTATAATTCACCCCTCCACTTT	CASSLHGQGSGSYNSPLHF
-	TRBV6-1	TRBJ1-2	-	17	TGTGCCAGCAGTGAAATACAAACCGGGACGGGACGTTATGGCTACACCTTC	CASSEIQTGTGRYGYTF
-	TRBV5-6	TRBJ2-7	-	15	TGTGCCAGCAGCCAAGGACCCTTAGGGGACTACGAGCAGTACTTC	CASSQGPLGDYEQYF
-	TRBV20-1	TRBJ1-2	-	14	TGCAGTGCTAGTGGCTCCCCTGCACCCTATGGCTACACCTTC	CSASGSPAPYGYTF
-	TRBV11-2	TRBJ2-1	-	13	TGTGCCAGCAGCTTAGATCGGGCAAATGAGCAGTTCTTC	CASSLDRANEQFF
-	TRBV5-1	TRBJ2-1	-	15	TGCGCCAGCAGCTTGATTCCCGGGACCGTCAATGAGCAGTTCTTC	CASSLIPGTVNEQFF
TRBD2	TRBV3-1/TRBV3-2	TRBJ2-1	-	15	TGTGCCAGCAGCCAAGAGGCTAGCGGGCCCACCCCGCAGTTCTTC	CASSQEASGPTPQFF
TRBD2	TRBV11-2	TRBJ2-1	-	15	TGTGCCAGCAGCTTAGGGAGTAGCGGGACCAATGAGCAGTTCTTC	CASSLGSSGTNEQFF
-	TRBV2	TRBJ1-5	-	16	TGTGCCAGCACCTCTCGGGGGGCGGGGAGCAATCAGCCCCAGCATTTT	CASTSRGAGSNQPQHF
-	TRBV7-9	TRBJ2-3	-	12	TGTGCCAGCGCCTCTTCCACAGATACGCAGTATTTT	CASASSTDTQYF
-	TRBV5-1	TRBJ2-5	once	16	TGCGCCAGCAGCTTGGAGGCGGGGGCGCTTGGAGAGACCCAGTACTTC	CASSLEAGALGETQYF
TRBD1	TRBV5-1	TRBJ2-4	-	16	TGCGCCAGCAGCTCGATACCGGGACAGCAACGGGACATTCAGTACTTC	CASSSIPGQQRDIQYF
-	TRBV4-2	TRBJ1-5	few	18	TGTGCCAGCAGCCAAGGCACCAACAGGGTCAATAGCAATCAGCCCCAGCATTTT	CASSQGTNRVNSNQPQHF
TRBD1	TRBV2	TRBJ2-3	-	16	TGTGCCAGCAGGGCTGAGACAGGGGGCAGGATAGATACGCAGTATTTT	CASRAETGGRIDTQYF
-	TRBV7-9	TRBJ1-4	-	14	TGTGCCAGCAGCTTGCTATCCGGTAATGAAAAACTGTTTTTT	CASSLLSGNEKLFF
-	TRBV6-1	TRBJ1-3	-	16	TGTGCCAGCAGTGAACCGACAGCGAGCTCTGGAAACACCATATATTTT	CASSEPTASSGNTIYF
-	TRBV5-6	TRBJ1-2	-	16	TGTGCCAGCAGCCGGAGGGGGGTTAACTCTAACTATGGCTACACCTTC	CASSRRGVNSNYGYTF
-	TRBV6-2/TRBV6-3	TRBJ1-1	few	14	TGTGCCAGCAGTTACTCGGGGGGGCGGGAGGAAGCTTTCTTT	CASSYSGGREEAFF
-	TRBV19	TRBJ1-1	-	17	TGTGCCAGTAGTATGGGGTTTAGCAGGGCTGAGAACACTGAAGCTTTCTTT	CASSMGFSRAENTEAFF
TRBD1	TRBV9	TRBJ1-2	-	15	TGTGCCAGCAGCCCCCGTGGGACAGGGGTGTGGGGCTACACCTTC	CASSPRGTGVWGYTF
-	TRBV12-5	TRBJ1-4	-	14	TGTGCTAGTGGTCACCAGTCTTCCTGGGAAAAACTGTTTTTT	CASGHQSSWEKLFF
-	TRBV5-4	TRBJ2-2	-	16	TGTGCCAGCAGCTTGGCGGGACGCCGAAACACCGGGGAGCTGTTTTTT	CASSLAGRRNTGELFF
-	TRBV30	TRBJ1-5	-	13	TGTGCCTGGAGGACAGGCCGCAATCAGCCCCAGCATTTT	CAWRTGRNQPQHF
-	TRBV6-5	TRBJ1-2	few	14	TGTGCCAGCAGTAGCTGGGACTTCTTGGGTGGCTACACCTTC	CASSSWDFLGGYTF
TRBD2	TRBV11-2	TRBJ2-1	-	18	TGTGCCAGCAGCTTAGAAGAGCTAGCGGGGGGGTCCTACAATGAGCAGTTCTTC	CASSLEELAGGSYNEQFF
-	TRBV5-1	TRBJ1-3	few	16	TGCGCCAGCAGCTTGGGGGGGACGGACTCTGGAAACACCATATATTTT	CASSLGGTDSGNTIYF
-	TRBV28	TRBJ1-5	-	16	TGTGCCAGCAGTTCGATCCCAGAATATAGCAATCAGCCCCAGCATTTT	CASSSIPEYSNQPQHF
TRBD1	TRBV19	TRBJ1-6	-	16	TGTGCCAGTAGTACCCGGACAGGAGCCTATAATTCACCCCTCCACTTT	CASSTRTGAYNSPLHF
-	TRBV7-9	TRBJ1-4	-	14	TGTGCCAGCAGCTTTTGGCAGGATAATGAAAAACTGTTTTTT	CASSFWQDNEKLFF
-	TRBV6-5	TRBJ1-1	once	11	TGTGCCAGCAGTTACGCCACTGAAGCTTTCTTT	CASSYATEAFF
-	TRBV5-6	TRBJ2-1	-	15	TGTGCCAGCAGCTTGGGAGGGCCAGTTTACAATGAGCAGTTCTTC	CASSLGGPVYNEQFF
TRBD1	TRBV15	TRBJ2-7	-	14	TGTGCCACCAGCACCCGACAGGGATCCTACGAGCAGTACTTC	CATSTRQGSYEQYF
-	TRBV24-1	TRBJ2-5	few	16	TGTGCCACCAGTGATTCCCGCAGGTTCTCGAGGGAGACCCAGTACTTC	CATSDSRRFSRETQYF
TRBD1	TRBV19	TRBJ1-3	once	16	TGTGCCAGTAGTATGGGACAGGCGAGCTCTGGAAACACCATATATTTT	CASSMGQASSGNTIYF
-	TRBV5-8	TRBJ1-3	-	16	TGTGCCAGCAGCTTGGCAGCAACCCGTGGGCTGAACACCATATATTTT	CASSLAATRGLNTIYF
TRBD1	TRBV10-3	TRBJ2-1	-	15	TGTGCCATCAGTGGTGGACAGGGCACCTACAATGAGCAGTTCTTC	CAISGGQGTYNEQFF
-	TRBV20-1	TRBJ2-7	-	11	TGCAGTCCTACAAGGACCTACGAGCAGTACTTC	CSPTRTYEQYF
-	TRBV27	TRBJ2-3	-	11	TGTGCCAGCAGTTTTAAAGATACGCAGTATTTT	CASSFKDTQYF
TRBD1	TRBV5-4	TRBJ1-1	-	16	TGTGCCAGCAGCCCTCAACCGGGACAGCAACGCACTGAAGCTTTCTTT	CASSPQPGQQRTEAFF
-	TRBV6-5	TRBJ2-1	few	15	TGTGCCAGCGTAATGGGACTGAGCTCCTACAATGAGCAGTTCTTC	CASVMGLSSYNEQFF
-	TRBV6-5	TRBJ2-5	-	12	TGTGCCAGCAGTACTGACAAAGAGACCCAGTACTTC	CASSTDKETQYF
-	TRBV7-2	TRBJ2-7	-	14	TGTGCCAGCAGCTCCCGAACGATGTCCTACGAGCAGTACTTC	CASSSRTMSYEQYF
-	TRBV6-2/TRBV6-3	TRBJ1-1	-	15	TGTGCCAGCAGTTACCGACCGTTAATGAACACTGAAGCTTTCTTT	CASSYRPLMNTEAFF
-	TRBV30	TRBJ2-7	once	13	TGTGCCTGGAAACATCAGTCAGGCCACGAGCAGTACTTC	CAWKHQSGHEQYF
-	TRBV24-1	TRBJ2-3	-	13	TGTGCCACCAGTTACGGTCCGACAGATACGCAGTATTTT	CATSYGPTDTQYF